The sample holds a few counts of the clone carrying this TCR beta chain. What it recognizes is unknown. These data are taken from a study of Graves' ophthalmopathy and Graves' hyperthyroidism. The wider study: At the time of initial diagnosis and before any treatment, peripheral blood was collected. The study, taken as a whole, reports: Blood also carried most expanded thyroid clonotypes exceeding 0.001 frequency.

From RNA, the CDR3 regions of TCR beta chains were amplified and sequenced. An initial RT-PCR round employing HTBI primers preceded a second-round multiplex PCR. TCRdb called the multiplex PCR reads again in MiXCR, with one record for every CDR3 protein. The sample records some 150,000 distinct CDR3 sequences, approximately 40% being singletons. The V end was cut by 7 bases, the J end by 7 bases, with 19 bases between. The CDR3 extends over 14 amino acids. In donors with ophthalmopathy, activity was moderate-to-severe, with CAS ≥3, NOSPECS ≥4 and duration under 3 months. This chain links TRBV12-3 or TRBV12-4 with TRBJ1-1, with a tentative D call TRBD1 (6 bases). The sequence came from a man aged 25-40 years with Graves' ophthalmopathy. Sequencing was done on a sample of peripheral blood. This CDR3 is CASNPGGGLYEAFF. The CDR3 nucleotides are TGTGCCAGCAACCCTGGTGGGGGGCTCTATGAAGCTTTCTTT.